Each of the 31 T cell receptor beta chains below was sequenced from the same sample in a study of T cell responses to AZD1222 COVID-19 vaccine. Sequencing was performed with immunoSEQ multiplex PCR; in TCRdb, only in-frame clones are kept and a portion is missing. Among under 140,000 clones listed, 80% to 90% were seen once. Sequences were derived from peripheral blood, sampled 28 days after the second AZD1222 dose. The source is an adult who received the AZD1222 COVID-19 vaccine.

This clone came up once. The chain joins TRBV6-5 to TRBJ1-5; D is possibly TRBD1 (5 bases). The germline V gene encodes CDR1 MNHEY and CDR2 SVGAGI. Trimming removed 8 bases at V and 0 bases at J, with 14 bases between. This CDR3 spans 15 amino acids. The CDR3 is CASQTGPVSNQPQHF. The CDR3 coding sequence is TGTGCCAGCCAAACGGGACCAGTTAGCAATCAGCCCCAGCATTTT.

The chain carries TRBV5-5 and TRBJ1-4; TRBD1 is a possible D gene (6 bases). Per germline, CDR1 SGHKS and CDR2 YYEKEE (reference sequence). There are 15 residues in the CDR3. V was clipped by 3 bases and J by 8 bases, with 17 bases between them. CDR3 in DNA: TGTGCCAGCAGCTGGGGGCAGGGGATAGGGGAAAAACTGTTTTTT. Protein sequence: CASSWGQGIGEKLFF.

This clone is a singleton in its sample. The rearrangement links TRBV11-1 to TRBJ2-7; perhaps TRBD2 as D (5 bases). Deletions cut 1 base from V and 0 bases from J, with 10 bases between. This CDR3 comprises 15 residues. Looked up from germline, CDR1 is SGHAT and CDR2 is FQDESV (reference sequence). The CDR3 loop reads CASSLVAGSSYEQYF. CDR3 DNA sequence: TGTGCCAGCAGCTTAGTCGCGGGTAGCTCCTACGAGCAGTACTTC.

This clone was found many times. V usage is TRBV19 and J usage is TRBJ1-2; 11 nucleotides match TRBD1. The J segment lost 8 bases and the V segment lost 3 bases, leaving 5 bases of the junction unmatched. Germline V lookup: CDR1 LNHDA, CDR2 SQIVND (reference sequence). The CDR3 spans 14 residues. The CDR3 bases are TGTGCCAGTAGTATTGGACAGGGGGCGAGGGGCTACACCTTC. Protein: CASSIGQGARGYTF.

This chain joins TRBV5-8 and TRBJ1-2; D uncertain. Germline CDR1 and CDR2: SGHTS and YDEGEE. The CDR3 totals 15 residues. V was shortened by 2 bases and J by 2 bases, with 13 bases between the two germline ends. The CDR3 DNA is TGTGCCAGCAGCTTAGTTGTGTTCGGCAACTATGGCTACACCTTC. Protein sequence: CASSLVVFGNYGYTF.

The rearrangement uses TRBV5-1 and TRBJ2-2, with TRBD1 matching over 7 bases. This CDR3 is 15 amino acids long. CDR1 and CDR2 from the germline V gene are SGHRS and YFSETQ. Trimming cost V 4 bases and J 6 bases; bases outside gene matches: 9. In nucleotides, the CDR3 is TGCGCCAGCAGCAGGCAGGGGACAGAGGCCGGGGAGCTGTTTTTT. It specifies CASSRQGTEAGELFF.

The count of this clone is one. The chain employs TRBV28 and TRBJ1-6; no clear D. CDR3 length: 14 residues. In germline, CDR1 is MDHEN, CDR2 SYDVKM. The V end lost 5 bases, the J end lost 9 bases, and 14 bases lay between the germline ends. CDR3 protein: CASSPHLSRSPLHF. DNA for the CDR3: TGTGCCAGCAGTCCCCACCTTAGTCGTTCACCCCTCCACTTT.

The chain links TRBV3-1 (or the pseudogene TRBV3-2) to TRBJ2-3; TRBD1 or TRBD2 may be the D gene (5 bases each). V dropped 4 bases and J dropped 5 bases, with 13 bases sitting between them. Germline V gene sequence: CDR1 LGHDT, CDR2 YNNKEL (reference sequence). The CDR3 length is 14 residues. This chain's CDR3 is CASSPGTMVDTQYF. As DNA, the CDR3 is TGTGCCAGCAGCCCCGGGACCATGGTAGATACGCAGTATTTT.

This chain connects TRBV7-9 to TRBJ2-3; tentatively, D is TRBD1 (5 bases). V lost 3 bases and J lost 1, with 8 bases in between. From germline, CDR1 is SEHNR and CDR2 FQNEAQ (reference sequence). The CDR3 covers 14 residues. The CDR3 sequence is CASSFDSRTDTQYF. Written as DNA, the CDR3 is TGTGCCAGCAGCTTCGACAGCCGCACAGATACGCAGTATTTT.

This sequence joins TRBV7-9 and TRBJ2-7; 8 bases fit TRBD1. With 5 bases clipped from V and 0 bases from J, the junction kept 9 bases outside the gene matches. The CDR3 spans 16 residues. CDR1 is SEHNR and CDR2 is FQNEAQ in the germline V gene (reference sequence). This CDR3 is CASSPRTGTRSYEQYF. DNA of the CDR3: TGTGCCAGCAGCCCCCGGACAGGGACCCGCTCCTACGAGCAGTACTTC.

The count of this clone is one. This chain links TRBV7-8 with TRBJ2-2; weak D call: TRBD1 (5 bases). Germline V lookup: CDR1 SGHVS, CDR2 FQNEAQ. V lost 1 base, J lost 5 bases, and 14 bases lay in between. There are 16 residues in the CDR3. Written as DNA, the CDR3 is TGTGCCAGCAGCTTAGAAGGCAGGGTGAGGACCGGGGAGCTGTTTTTT. Its translation is CASSLEGRVRTGELFF.

The chain employs TRBV10-2 and TRBJ1-5, with D maybe TRBD1 (5 bases). Germline CDR1 reads WSHSY; CDR2 reads SAAADI. The length of the CDR3 is 13 residues. V gave up 6 bases and J gave up 3 bases, with 9 bases separating them. For the CDR3, the DNA is TGCGCCAGCAGGGCTGGGACCAATCAGCCCCAGCATTTT. Its protein product is CASRAGTNQPQHF.

The chain employs TRBV29-1 and TRBJ2-2; 9 nucleotides align to TRBD1. This CDR3 spans 16 amino acids. The junction had 6 bases not matched to a gene; V was cut back by 1 base and J by 3 bases. Per germline, CDR1 SQVTM and CDR2 ANQGSEA. Here the CDR3 reads CSVEGGQGTYTGELFF. CDR3 DNA sequence: TGCAGCGTTGAAGGAGGACAGGGGACTTACACCGGGGAGCTGTTTTTT.

The chain couples TRBV2 to TRBJ2-5; D unresolved. Per the germline V gene, CDR1 is SNHLY and CDR2 is FYNNEI. Trimming removed 4 bases from V and 2 bases from J, with 5 bases in between. This CDR3 is built from 12 residues. CDR3 bases: TGTGCCAGCAGTGGGTTTCAAGAGACCCAGTACTTC. Translated: CASSGFQETQYF.

The genes are TRBV6-1 and TRBJ1-1; D gene unclear. Germline V gene sequence: CDR1 MNHNS, CDR2 SASEGT. V dropped 2 bases and J dropped 0 bases, with 7 bases sitting between them. This CDR3 is 14 amino acids long. The CDR3 protein is CASSELRLNTEAFF. The DNA of the CDR3 is TGTGCCAGCAGTGAACTTAGACTGAACACTGAAGCTTTCTTT.

The sample holds one count of this clone. The rearrangement uses TRBV11-2 and TRBJ2-1, with TRBD1 identical over 10 bases. The CDR3 is 14 amino acids. V shed 5 bases, J shed 9 bases, and the junction held 7 bases outside the gene matches. Germline assignment: CDR1 SGHAT and CDR2 FQNNGV. CDR3 residues: CASSQDRGPGEQFF. In nucleotides, the CDR3 is TGTGCCAGCAGCCAAGACAGGGGGCCCGGTGAGCAGTTCTTC.

The chain recombines TRBV2 with TRBJ1-1; D not certain. V was trimmed by 9 bases and J by 1 base, leaving 15 bases between them. CDR3 length: 14 residues. The V gene's germline CDR1 is SNHLY and CDR2 FYNNEI. The CDR3 sequence is CASLMRVTNTEAFF. The CDR3 region has the DNA TGTGCCAGTCTGATGCGGGTAACGAACACTGAAGCTTTCTTT. The full variable domain, in which reference TRBV2 and TRBJ1-1 provide the parts outside the CDR3, is EPEVTQTPSHQVTQMGQEVILRCVPISNHLYFYWYRQILGQKVEFLVSFYNNEISEKSEIFDDQFSVERPDGSNFTLKIRSTKLEDSAMYFCASLMRVTNTEAFFGQGTRLTVV.

This clone occurred once. The rearrangement joins TRBV5-1 to TRBJ1-1; D is unclear. The CDR3 length is 15 residues. V lost 2 bases, J lost 1 base, and 12 bases lay in between. The germline V gene encodes CDR1 SGHRS and CDR2 YFSETQ. This CDR3 reads CASSFGRGTNTEAFF. DNA of the CDR3: TGCGCCAGCAGCTTCGGACGGGGAACGAACACTGAAGCTTTCTTT.

The chain uses TRBV5-1 and TRBJ1-6; possible D gene TRBD1, 5 bases. V was cut by 2 bases and J by 0 bases, with 9 bases left in between. Germline V gives CDR1 SGHRS, CDR2 YFSETQ. CDR3 length equals 16 residues. CDR3 sequence: CASSLQESSYNSPLHF. The CDR3 DNA is TGCGCCAGCAGCTTACAGGAGAGCTCCTATAATTCACCCCTCCACTTT.

This chain links TRBV12-3 or TRBV12-4 with TRBJ1-2; TRBD1 aligns across 8 bases. Trimming took 9 bases from V and 2 from J; bases not matched to a gene: 5. There are 13 residues in the CDR3. CDR3 bases: TGTGCCAGTACAGGGGGACAAAACTATGGCTACACCTTC. It yields the protein CASTGGQNYGYTF.

The chain is built from TRBV5-5 and TRBJ2-1, with 8 bases matching TRBD2. The germline gives CDR1 SGHKS, CDR2 YYEKEE (reference sequence). CDR3 length equals 17 residues. Unmatched junction bases numbered 11, after V lost 4 bases and J lost 2 bases. The CDR3 loop reads CASSGIGTSGTYNEQFF. DNA of the CDR3: TGTGCCAGCAGCGGGATTGGAACTAGCGGTACCTACAATGAGCAGTTCTTC. Filled out from reference TRBV5-5 and TRBJ2-1, the complete variable domain reads DAGVTQSPTHLIKTRGQQVTLRCSPISGHKSVSWYQQVLGQGPQFIFQYYEKEERGRGNFPDRFSARQFPNYSSELNVNALLLGDSALYLCASSGIGTSGTYNEQFFGPGTRLTVL.

This chain joins TRBV19 and TRBJ1-2; D is undetermined. Germline lookup yields CDR1 LNHDA and CDR2 SQIVND (reference sequence). The CDR3 is 16 amino acids. V lost 6 bases, J lost 3 bases, and 20 bases lay in between. In nucleotides, the CDR3 is TGTGCCAGTAGGGAGGACCGCGGGTTCACCTACTATGGCTACACCTTC. It yields the protein CASREDRGFTYYGYTF. Full variable domain (rest looked up from reference TRBV19 and TRBJ1-2): DGGITQSPKYLFRKEGQNVTLSCEQNLNHDAMYWYRQDPGQGLRLIYYSQIVNDFQKGDIAEGYSVSREKKESFPLTVTSAQKNPTAFYLCASREDRGFTYYGYTFGSGTRLTVV.

This clone was seen a single time. The genes are TRBV19 and TRBJ1-5; D ambiguous. Trimming took 1 base from V and 4 from J, leaving 8 bases between them. CDR1 and CDR2 (germline): LNHDA, SQIVND (reference sequence). The CDR3 is 14 amino acids. As DNA, the CDR3 is TGTGCCAGTAGTATAGGGATTGGAAATCAGCCCCAGCATTTT. Amino acid sequence: CASSIGIGNQPQHF.

The rearrangement joins TRBV4-1 to TRBJ1-3; TRBD1 matches 8 bases. The J segment lost 2 bases and the V segment lost 4 bases, leaving 13 bases of the junction unmatched. Germline lookup yields CDR1 MGHRA and CDR2 YSYEKL. The CDR3 runs to 18 residues. CDR3 DNA: TGCGCCAGCAGCCGCAACGACAGGGGTTCGAGTGCTGGAAACACCATATATTTT. This sequence encodes CASSRNDRGSSAGNTIYF.

The rearrangement uses TRBV6-5 and TRBJ2-3; the D gene is possibly TRBD1 (6 bases). The CDR3 length is 16 residues. Germline CDR1 reads MNHEY; CDR2 reads SVGAGI. V was clipped by 0 bases and J by 6 bases, with 16 bases between them. CDR3 DNA: TGTGCCAGCAGTTACTCGGACCCCCGACAGGCGGATACGCAGTATTTT. Translating it yields CASSYSDPRQADTQYF.

The chain couples TRBV24-1 to TRBJ2-3, with 7 bases that match TRBD2. Germline CDR1 and CDR2: KGHDR and SFDVKD. The V gene end was trimmed by 1 base and the J gene end by 5 bases; junction bases not matched to a gene: 8. This CDR3 has 16 residues. For the CDR3, the DNA is TGTGCCACCAGTGATTTTTGGCGGGAGAGTGGAGATACGCAGTATTTT. Translation gives CATSDFWRESGDTQYF.

The V and J genes are TRBV21-1 and TRBJ2-7; the D call TRBD1 from the table was never checked on the DNA. TRBV21-1 is termed a pseudogene. CDR3 size: 14 residues. The CDR3 loop reads CASGGQGQIYEQYF. CDR3 nucleotide sequence: TGTGCCAGCGGTGGACAGGGGCAGATCTACGAGCAGTACTTC.

The chain carries TRBV9 and TRBJ2-6, with D tentatively TRBD2 (6 bases). The CDR3 is 17 amino acids. The V and J ends lost 0 bases and 0 bases respectively, with 10 bases between them. Germline V gives CDR1 SGDLS, CDR2 YYNGEE. CDR3 bases: TGTGCCAGCAGCGTAGCGGGGGAGATCTCTGGGGCCAACGTCCTGACTTTC. Protein product: CASSVAGEISGANVLTF.

The V and J genes are TRBV18 and TRBJ1-6; D perhaps matches TRBD1 (5 bases). V was pared by 4 bases and J by 8 bases, with 15 bases between. There are 15 residues in the CDR3. Germline CDR1 KGHSH, CDR2 LQKENI. CDR3: CASSLPGTWDSPLHF. In DNA form, the CDR3 reads TGTGCCAGCTCACTTCCCGGGACTTGGGATTCACCCCTCCACTTT.

This sequence joins TRBV7-8 and TRBJ2-3; tentative D call: TRBD2 (5 bases). This CDR3 contains 14 residues. V lost 5 bases and J lost 2, with 11 bases in between. Per germline, CDR1 SGHVS and CDR2 FQNEAQ. The CDR3 loop is CASSRTSPTDTQYF. The CDR3 DNA reads TGTGCCAGCAGCAGGACTTCTCCCACAGATACGCAGTATTTT.

The gene calls are TRBV10-3 and TRBJ2-1, with 10 bases matching TRBD2. The CDR3 is made up of 14 amino acids. Germline CDR1 and CDR2: ENHRY and SYGVKD. V trimming: 6 bases; J trimming: 5 bases; junction bases outside the gene matches: 4. The CDR3 spells CAIRRTSGNNEQFF. CDR3 sequence (DNA): TGTGCCATCAGGAGGACTAGCGGCAACAATGAGCAGTTCTTC.